The entry below gives a single TCR beta chain sequence along with its context. What it binds is unknown. The gene names given are mouse names. Read sequence stops 4 residues before the CDR3 end, and the germline J gene provides the missing end. The CDR3 spans 16 residues. From germline, CDR1 is NNHDY and CDR2 SYVADS. The ends lost 6 bases at V and 0 bases at J; junction bases unmatched: 6. The data originate from a study of CD8+ T cells in alopecia areata. Across the study: The roughly 6-11-week-old female C3H/HeJ mice were given skin taken from roughly 6-13-month-old C3H/HeJ graft donors that had spontaneous alopecia. Study-level points and caveats: Higher clonality and more expanded CD8+ clones appeared in lesional than normal scalp.

Extracted RNA was reverse transcribed, and the resulting cDNA served as sequencing template. Clones were read by immunoSEQ multiplex PCR, and TCRdb kept only the in-frame ones, dropping some. The record shows around 100,000 clones for this sample, with no singletons present. Sequenced sample: lesional skin. V usage is TRBV13-3 and J usage is TRBJ2-3, with 11 bases that match TRBD2. The TCR sequence derives from a C3H/HeJ mouse with alopecia areata. Strain haplotype (MHC): H2-k. The sequenced CDR3 bases are TGTGCCAGCAAAAGGACTGGGGGGACTAGTGCAGAA. Translation gives CASKRTGGTSAE. The entire CDR3 protein is CASKRTGGTSAETLYF.